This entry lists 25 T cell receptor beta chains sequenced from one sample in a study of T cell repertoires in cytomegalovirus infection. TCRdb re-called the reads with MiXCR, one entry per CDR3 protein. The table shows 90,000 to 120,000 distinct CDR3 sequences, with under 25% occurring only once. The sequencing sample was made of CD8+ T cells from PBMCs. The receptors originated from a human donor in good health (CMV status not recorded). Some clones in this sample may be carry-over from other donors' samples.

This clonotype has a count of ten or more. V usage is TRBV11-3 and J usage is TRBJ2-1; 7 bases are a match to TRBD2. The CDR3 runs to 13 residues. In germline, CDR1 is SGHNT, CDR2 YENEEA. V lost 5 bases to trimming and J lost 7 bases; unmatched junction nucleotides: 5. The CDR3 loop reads CASSLGTKNEQFF. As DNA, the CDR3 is TGTGCCAGCAGCCTCGGGACTAAAAATGAGCAGTTCTTC.

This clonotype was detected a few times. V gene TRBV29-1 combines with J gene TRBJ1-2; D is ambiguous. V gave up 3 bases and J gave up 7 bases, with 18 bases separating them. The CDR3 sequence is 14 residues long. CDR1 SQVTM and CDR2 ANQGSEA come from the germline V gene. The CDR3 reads CSVDDSGGGAGYTF. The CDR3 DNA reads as TGCAGCGTTGACGATTCGGGTGGAGGAGCTGGCTACACCTTC.

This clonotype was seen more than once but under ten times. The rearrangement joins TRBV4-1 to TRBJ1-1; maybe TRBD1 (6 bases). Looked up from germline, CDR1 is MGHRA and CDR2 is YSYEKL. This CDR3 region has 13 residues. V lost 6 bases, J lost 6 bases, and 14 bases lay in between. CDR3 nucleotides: TGCGCCAGCAGGGGGACAAATCGGCCTGAAGCTTTCTTT. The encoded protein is CASRGTNRPEAFF.

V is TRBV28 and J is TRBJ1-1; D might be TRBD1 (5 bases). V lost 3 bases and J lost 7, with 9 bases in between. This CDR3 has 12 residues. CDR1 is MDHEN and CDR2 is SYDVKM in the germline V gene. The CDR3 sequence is CASSFGGFEAFF. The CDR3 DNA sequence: TGTGCCAGCAGTTTTGGGGGATTTGAAGCTTTCTTT.

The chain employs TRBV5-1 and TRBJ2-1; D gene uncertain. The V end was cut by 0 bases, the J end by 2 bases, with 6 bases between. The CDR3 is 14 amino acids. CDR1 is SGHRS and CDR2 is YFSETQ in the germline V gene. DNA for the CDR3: TGCGCCAGCAGCTTGGGATATACCTACAATGAGCAGTTCTTC. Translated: CASSLGYTYNEQFF.

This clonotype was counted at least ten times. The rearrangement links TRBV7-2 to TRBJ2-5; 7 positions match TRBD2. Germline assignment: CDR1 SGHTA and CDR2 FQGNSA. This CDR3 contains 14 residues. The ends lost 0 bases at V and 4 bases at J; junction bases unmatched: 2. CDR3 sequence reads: CASSLAGGPETQYF. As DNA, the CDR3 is TGTGCCAGCAGCTTAGCGGGAGGGCCAGAGACCCAGTACTTC.

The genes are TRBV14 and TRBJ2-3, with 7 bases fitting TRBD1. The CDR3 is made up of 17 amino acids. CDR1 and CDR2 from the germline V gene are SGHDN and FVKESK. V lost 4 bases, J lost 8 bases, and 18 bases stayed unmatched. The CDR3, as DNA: TGTGCCAGCAGCCTCGGGAAACCCGGGACAGTTTTTGCTACGCAGTATTTT. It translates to CASSLGKPGTVFATQYF.

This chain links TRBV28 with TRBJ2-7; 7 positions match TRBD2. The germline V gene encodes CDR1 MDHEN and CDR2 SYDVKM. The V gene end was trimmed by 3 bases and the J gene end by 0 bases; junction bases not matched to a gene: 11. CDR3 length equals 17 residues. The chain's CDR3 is CASSLLVRAGDSYEQYF. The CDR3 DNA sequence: TGTGCCAGCAGTTTGCTGGTCCGGGCGGGGGACTCCTACGAGCAGTACTTC.

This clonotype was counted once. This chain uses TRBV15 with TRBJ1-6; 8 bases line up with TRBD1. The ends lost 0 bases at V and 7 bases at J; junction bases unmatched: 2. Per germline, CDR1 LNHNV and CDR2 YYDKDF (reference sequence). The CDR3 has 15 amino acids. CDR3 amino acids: CATSRDGDRNSPLHF. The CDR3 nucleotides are TGTGCCACCAGCAGAGATGGGGACAGGAATTCACCCCTCCACTTT.

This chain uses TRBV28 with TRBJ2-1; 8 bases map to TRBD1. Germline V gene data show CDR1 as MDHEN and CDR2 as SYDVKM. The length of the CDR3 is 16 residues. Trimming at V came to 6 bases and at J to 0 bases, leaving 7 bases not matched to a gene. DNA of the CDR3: TGTGCCAGCAGCTCGGGACAGGTAGTCTCCTACAATGAGCAGTTCTTC. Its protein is CASSSGQVVSYNEQFF.

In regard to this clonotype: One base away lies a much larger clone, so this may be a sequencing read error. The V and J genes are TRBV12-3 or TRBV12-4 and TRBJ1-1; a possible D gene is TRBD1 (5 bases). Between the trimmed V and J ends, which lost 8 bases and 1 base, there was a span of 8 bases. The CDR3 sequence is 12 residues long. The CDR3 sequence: CASGQGNTEAFF. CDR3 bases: TGTGCCAGCGGGCAGGGGAACACTGAAGCTTTCTTT.

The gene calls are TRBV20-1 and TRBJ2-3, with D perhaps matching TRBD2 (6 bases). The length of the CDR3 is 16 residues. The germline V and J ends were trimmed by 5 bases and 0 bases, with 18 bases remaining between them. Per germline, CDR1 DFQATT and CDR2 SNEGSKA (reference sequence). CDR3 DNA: TGCAGTGCTGTGGAGCTAGCGACGTCTAGCACAGATACGCAGTATTTT. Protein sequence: CSAVELATSSTDTQYF.

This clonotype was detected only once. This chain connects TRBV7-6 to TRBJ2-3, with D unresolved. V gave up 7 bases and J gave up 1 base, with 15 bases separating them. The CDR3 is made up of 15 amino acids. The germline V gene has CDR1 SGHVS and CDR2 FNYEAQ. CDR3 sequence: CASNFGVLGTDTQYF. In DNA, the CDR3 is TGTGCCAGCAACTTTGGGGTTCTTGGCACAGATACGCAGTATTTT.

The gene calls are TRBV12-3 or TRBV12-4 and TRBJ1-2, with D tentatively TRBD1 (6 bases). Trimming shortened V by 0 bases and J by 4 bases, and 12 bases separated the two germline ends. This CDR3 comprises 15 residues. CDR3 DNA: TGTGCCAGCAGTTTAGCGCTTGACAGGAGCTATGGCTACACCTTC. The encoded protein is CASSLALDRSYGYTF.

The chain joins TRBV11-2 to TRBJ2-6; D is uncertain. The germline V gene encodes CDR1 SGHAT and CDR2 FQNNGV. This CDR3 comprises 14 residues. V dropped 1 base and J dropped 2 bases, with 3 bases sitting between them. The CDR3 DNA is TGTGCCAGCAGCTTAGTAACTGGGGCCAACGTCCTGACTTTC. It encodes CASSLVTGANVLTF.

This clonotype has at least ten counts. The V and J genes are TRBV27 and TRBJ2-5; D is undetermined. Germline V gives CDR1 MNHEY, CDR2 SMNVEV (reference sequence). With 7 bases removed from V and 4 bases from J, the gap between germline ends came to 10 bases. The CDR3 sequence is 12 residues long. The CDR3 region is CASTSTGETQYF. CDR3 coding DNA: TGTGCCAGCACCTCGACGGGAGAGACCCAGTACTTC.

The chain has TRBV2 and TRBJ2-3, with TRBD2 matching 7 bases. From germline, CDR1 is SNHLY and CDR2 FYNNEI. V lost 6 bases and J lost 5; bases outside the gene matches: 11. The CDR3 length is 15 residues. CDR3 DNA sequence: TGTGCCAGCAGCGGGAGAGGCGGGGGAGGAGATACGCAGTATTTT. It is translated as CASSGRGGGGDTQYF. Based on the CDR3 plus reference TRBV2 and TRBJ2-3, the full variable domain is EPEVTQTPSHQVTQMGQEVILRCVPISNHLYFYWYRQILGQKVEFLVSFYNNEISEKSEIFDDQFSVERPDGSNFTLKIRSTKLEDSAMYFCASSGRGGGGDTQYFGPGTRLTVL.

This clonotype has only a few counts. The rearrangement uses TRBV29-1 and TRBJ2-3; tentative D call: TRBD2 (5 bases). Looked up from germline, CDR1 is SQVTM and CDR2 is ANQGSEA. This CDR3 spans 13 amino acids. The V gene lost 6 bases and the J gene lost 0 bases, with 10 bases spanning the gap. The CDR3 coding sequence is TGCAGCGTGTCTGGGGAGAGCACAGATACGCAGTATTTT. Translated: CSVSGESTDTQYF.

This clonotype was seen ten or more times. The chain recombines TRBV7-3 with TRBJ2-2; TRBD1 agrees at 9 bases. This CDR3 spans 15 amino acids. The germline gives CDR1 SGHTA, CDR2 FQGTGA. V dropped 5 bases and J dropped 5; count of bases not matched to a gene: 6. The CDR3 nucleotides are TGTGCCAGCAGCCGGGGACAGGGAAGGACCGGGGAGCTGTTTTTT. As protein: CASSRGQGRTGELFF.

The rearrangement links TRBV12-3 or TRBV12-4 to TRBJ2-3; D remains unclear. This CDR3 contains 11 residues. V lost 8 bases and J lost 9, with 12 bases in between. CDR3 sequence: CASRTLWTQYF. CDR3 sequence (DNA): TGTGCCAGCCGTACTCTCTGGACGCAGTATTTT.

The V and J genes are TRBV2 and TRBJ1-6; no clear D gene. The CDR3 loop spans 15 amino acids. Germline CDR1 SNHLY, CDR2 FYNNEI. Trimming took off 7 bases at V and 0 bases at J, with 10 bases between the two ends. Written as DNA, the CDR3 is TGTGCCAGCACCGGACCGGCCTCCTATAATTCACCCCTCCACTTT. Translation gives CASTGPASYNSPLHF.

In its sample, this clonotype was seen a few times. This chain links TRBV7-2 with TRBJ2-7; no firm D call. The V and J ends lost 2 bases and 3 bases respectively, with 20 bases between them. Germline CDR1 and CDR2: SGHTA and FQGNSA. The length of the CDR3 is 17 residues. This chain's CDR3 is CASSLNNPERTGYEQYF. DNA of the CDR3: TGTGCCAGCAGCTTAAATAACCCCGAACGAACGGGCTACGAGCAGTACTTC.

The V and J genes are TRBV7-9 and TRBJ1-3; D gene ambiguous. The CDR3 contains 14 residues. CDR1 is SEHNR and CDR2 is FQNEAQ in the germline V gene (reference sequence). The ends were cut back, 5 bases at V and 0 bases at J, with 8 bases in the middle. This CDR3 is CASSGRRSGNTIYF. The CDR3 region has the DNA TGTGCCAGCAGCGGACGGCGCTCTGGAAACACCATATATTTT.

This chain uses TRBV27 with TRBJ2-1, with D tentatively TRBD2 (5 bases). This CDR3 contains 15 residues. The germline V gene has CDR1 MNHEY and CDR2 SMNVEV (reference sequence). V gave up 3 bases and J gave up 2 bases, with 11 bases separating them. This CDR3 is CASSFSGNPYNEQFF. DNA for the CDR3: TGTGCCAGCAGTTTTTCCGGGAACCCCTACAATGAGCAGTTCTTC.

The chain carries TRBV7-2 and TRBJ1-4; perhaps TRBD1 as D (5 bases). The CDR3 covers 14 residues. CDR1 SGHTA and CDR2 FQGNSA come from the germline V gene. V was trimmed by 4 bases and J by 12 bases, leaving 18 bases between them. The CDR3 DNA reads TGTGCCAGCAGCTCACGGGACGGGATTGAGGAACTGTTTTTT. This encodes CASSSRDGIEELFF.